The 22 T cell receptor beta chains below were found in one sample sequenced in a study of blood T cell repertoires in COVID-19. Using immunoSEQ multiplex PCR, the repertoire was profiled, and TCRdb retains in-frame clones only, with some absent. This sample has 150,000 or so clones; roughly 83% occur once, and the top ten carry under 3%. The material sequenced was peripheral blood. All receptors come from a woman between 55 and 75 years old with acute or convalescent COVID-19.

This clone was detected once. J is TRBJ2-7 and V is TRBV28; 8 nucleotides agree with TRBD1. This CDR3 comprises 14 residues. The V gene end was trimmed by 4 bases and the J gene end by 3 bases; junction bases not matched to a gene: 5. Germline V gene sequence: CDR1 MDHEN, CDR2 SYDVKM. DNA of the CDR3: TGTGCCAGCAGTTCGGGACAGGTCCTCTACGAGCAGTACTTC. It codes for CASSSGQVLYEQYF.

The chain joins TRBV4-2 to TRBJ2-5; 8 bases fit TRBD1. Germline CDR1 and CDR2: LGHNA and YNFKEQ. This CDR3 has 16 amino acids. The V gene end was trimmed by 0 bases and the J gene end by 6 bases; junction bases not matched to a gene: 9. For the CDR3, the DNA is TGTGCCAGCAGCCAAGACCAATCCACCAGGGGGCAGACCCAGTACTTC. It translates to CASSQDQSTRGQTQYF.

The genes are TRBV11-2 and TRBJ2-7, with a weak D call TRBD1 (6 bases). Germline CDR1 reads SGHAT; CDR2 reads FQNNGV. This CDR3 comprises 15 residues. Trimming removed 0 bases at V and 2 bases at J, with 11 bases between. CDR3 DNA: TGTGCCAGCAGCTTAGATAACCCAGGGGCCTACGAGCAGTACTTC. Translation gives CASSLDNPGAYEQYF.

The rearrangement joins TRBV7-2 to TRBJ2-7, with 13 bases aligning to TRBD2. There are 16 residues in the CDR3. V gave up 4 bases and J gave up 4 bases; unmatched junction bases: 7. Germline CDR1 reads SGHTA; CDR2 reads FQGNSA. The CDR3 nucleotides read TGTGCCAGCAGCTCCGACCGGACTAGCGGGGGATACGAGCAGTACTTC. Translating it yields CASSSDRTSGGYEQYF.

The chain has TRBV12-5 and TRBJ2-7; unclear D gene. With 0 bases removed from V and 1 base from J, the gap between germline ends came to 7 bases. This CDR3 comprises 14 residues. Germline V CDR1 and CDR2: LGHNT, FRNRAP. DNA for the CDR3: TGTGCTAGTGGTTTGGTTGGGCTTTCCTACGAGCAGTACTTC. The encoded protein is CASGLVGLSYEQYF. The full variable domain, its missing parts supplied by reference TRBV12-5 and TRBJ2-7, is DARVTQTPRHKVTEMGQEVTMRCQPILGHNTVFWYRQTMMQGLELLAYFRNRAPLDDSGMPKDRFSAEMPDATLATLKIQPSEPRDSAVYFCASGLVGLSYEQYFGPGTRLTVT.

The V call is TRBV6-6, the J call TRBJ2-4; D gene uncertain. V lost 4 bases and J lost 10, with 8 bases in between. CDR3 length: 11 amino acids. Germline CDR1 is MNHNY and CDR2 is SVGAGI (reference sequence). DNA of the CDR3: TGTGCCAGCAGTTCCCCAGGTATTCAGTACTTC. It encodes CASSSPGIQYF.

V and J are TRBV2 and TRBJ1-5; D not certain. V lost 4 bases and J 3 bases, leaving 13 bases between the germline ends. Germline V gene lookup returns CDR1 SNHLY and CDR2 FYNNEI. The CDR3 has 15 amino acids. CDR3 protein: CASSAQTHNNQPQHF. CDR3 sequence (DNA): TGTGCCAGCAGTGCACAGACCCATAACAATCAGCCCCAGCATTTT. Drawing the rest from reference TRBV2 and TRBJ1-5, the complete variable domain is EPEVTQTPSHQVTQMGQEVILRCVPISNHLYFYWYRQILGQKVEFLVSFYNNEISEKSEIFDDQFSVERPDGSNFTLKIRSTKLEDSAMYFCASSAQTHNNQPQHFGDGTRLSIL.

CDR3 region: CASSLGQGWSDTQYF. The CDR3 nucleotides are TGTGCCAGCAGCTTAGGACAGGGGTGGTCGGATACGCAGTATTTT. This chain connects TRBV7-2 to TRBJ2-3; 8 nucleotides agree with TRBD1. This CDR3 has 15 residues. Germline V CDR1 and CDR2: SGHTA, FQGNSA. The V and J ends lost 1 base and 6 bases, in that order; junction bases with no gene match: 6.

J is TRBJ1-2 and V is TRBV12-3 or TRBV12-4; weak D call: TRBD1 (6 bases). Trimming pared 6 bases from V and 7 bases from J, leaving 15 bases between. This CDR3 has 13 residues. The CDR3, as DNA: TGTGCCAGCAGATTTACAGGGAGTGGTGGCTACACCTTC. Translated, it gives CASRFTGSGGYTF.

The rearrangement uses TRBV9 and TRBJ2-7; 9 bases map to TRBD1. The CDR3 has 15 residues. J gave up 4 bases and V 0 bases, and 5 bases lay outside the gene matches. CDR1 is SGDLS and CDR2 is YYNGEE in the germline V gene. Written as DNA, the CDR3 is TGTGCCAGCAGCGTAGGACAGGGGGGCCGTTACGAGCAGTACTTC. Protein product: CASSVGQGGRYEQYF.

The rearrangement links TRBV27 to TRBJ1-2; possibly TRBD1 for D (5 bases). The germline CDR1 and CDR2 sequences are MNHEY and SMNVEV (reference sequence). With 6 bases removed from V and 4 bases from J, the gap between germline ends came to 18 bases. The CDR3 contains 15 residues. This CDR3 is CASRPQGGDGYGYTF. CDR3 nucleotide sequence: TGTGCCAGCAGACCCCAAGGAGGGGACGGCTATGGCTACACCTTC.

This clone was found once. The CDR3 loop reads CASSYGFPGSEKLFF. The CDR3 coding sequence is TGTGCCAGCAGTTACGGTTTTCCGGGGTCTGAAAAACTGTTTTTT. This rearrangement joins TRBV6-5 to TRBJ1-4; D unresolved. CDR1 and CDR2 (germline): MNHEY, SVGAGI. The CDR3 length is 15 residues. V lost 2 bases to trimming and J lost 7 bases, with 14 bases between them.

The chain couples TRBV2 to TRBJ2-7, with D perhaps TRBD2 (5 bases). The CDR3 runs 12 residues. Germline values: CDR1 SNHLY, CDR2 FYNNEI. Trimming took 6 bases from V and 12 from J, leaving 18 bases between them. CDR3 loop: CASRNVDSRWYF. The CDR3 coding sequence is TGTGCCAGCAGAAACGTGGACTCCCGTTGGTACTTC.

This sequence joins TRBV6-4 and TRBJ1-6; 8 positions agree with TRBD1. Per germline, CDR1 MRHNA and CDR2 SNTAGT. The CDR3 contains 15 residues. V was pared by 0 bases and J by 8 bases, with 3 bases of the junction left unmatched. The CDR3 is CASSDSQGADSPLHF. DNA for the CDR3: TGTGCCAGCAGTGACTCGCAGGGGGCGGATTCACCCCTCCACTTT.

J is TRBJ1-2 and V is TRBV5-1; no reliable D call. The CDR3 spans 12 residues. Germline V CDR1 and CDR2: SGHRS, YFSETQ. Trimming left V 2 bases short and J 8 bases short, with 10 bases between. The CDR3 loop is CASSFDARGYTF. The CDR3, as DNA: TGCGCCAGCAGCTTTGATGCGAGGGGCTACACCTTC.

This clone was detected only once. J is TRBJ1-1 and V is TRBV19; D unclear. CDR3 size: 14 residues. V shed 4 bases and J shed 4 bases, with 13 bases lying between them. The V gene's germline CDR1 is LNHDA and CDR2 SQIVND (reference sequence). CDR3 in DNA: TGTGCCAGTAGTAACCGCCCGGGAGGCACTGAAGCTTTCTTT. Encoded protein: CASSNRPGGTEAFF.

The chain combines TRBV7-3 with TRBJ1-1, with D perhaps matching TRBD1 (6 bases). CDR1 and CDR2 from the germline V gene are SGHTA and FQGTGA. The CDR3 is 12 amino acids. Trimming stripped 5 bases from V and 8 bases from J, with 12 bases between. This chain's CDR3 is CASSQQGGEAFF. CDR3 DNA sequence: TGTGCCAGCAGCCAACAGGGAGGGGAAGCTTTCTTT.

The chain recombines TRBV4-3 with TRBJ2-5, with 9 bases aligning to TRBD1. J was trimmed by 5 bases and V by 3 bases; bases with no gene match: 7. Germline V lookup: CDR1 LGHNA, CDR2 YSLEER. CDR3 length equals 15 residues. In DNA form, the CDR3 reads TGCGCCAGCAGCCAGCGGGACAGGGCGTGGGAGACCCAGTACTTC. It encodes CASSQRDRAWETQYF.

This chain joins TRBV7-6 and TRBJ2-7, with a weak D call TRBD1 (6 bases). The germline gives CDR1 SGHVS, CDR2 FNYEAQ. Trimming cost V 5 bases and J 2 bases, with 19 bases left between them. The CDR3 is 16 residues long. CDR3 nucleotide sequence: TGTGCCAGCAGCCTCGGAGCCCGGACAGTGCCCTACGAGCAGTACTTC. This encodes CASSLGARTVPYEQYF.

This clone occurred once. The chain is built from TRBV7-9 and TRBJ2-3; the D gene is possibly TRBD2 (6 bases). CDR3 length equals 14 residues. V shed 5 bases and J shed 6 bases, with 15 bases lying between them. Germline-derived CDR1 and CDR2 are SEHNR and FQNEAQ (reference sequence). The CDR3 sequence is CASSPGLSGDTQYF. Written as DNA, the CDR3 is TGTGCCAGCAGCCCCGGACTATCCGGGGATACGCAGTATTTT.

V is TRBV18 and J is TRBJ2-1; no reliable D call. Germline V gene data show CDR1 as KGHSH and CDR2 as LQKENI. This CDR3 region has 13 residues. V shed 4 bases and J shed 4 bases, with 8 bases lying between them. CDR3 loop: CASSLNIYNEQFF. In nucleotides, the CDR3 is TGTGCCAGCTCACTGAACATATACAATGAGCAGTTCTTC.

V and J are TRBV7-8 and TRBJ1-4; no clear D gene. Germline CDR1 SGHVS, CDR2 FQNEAQ. V lost 2 bases and J 5 bases, leaving 9 bases between the germline ends. The CDR3 sequence is 14 residues long. CDR3: CASSLTRPNEKLFF. The CDR3 DNA reads as TGTGCCAGCAGCTTAACACGCCCCAATGAAAAACTGTTTTTT.